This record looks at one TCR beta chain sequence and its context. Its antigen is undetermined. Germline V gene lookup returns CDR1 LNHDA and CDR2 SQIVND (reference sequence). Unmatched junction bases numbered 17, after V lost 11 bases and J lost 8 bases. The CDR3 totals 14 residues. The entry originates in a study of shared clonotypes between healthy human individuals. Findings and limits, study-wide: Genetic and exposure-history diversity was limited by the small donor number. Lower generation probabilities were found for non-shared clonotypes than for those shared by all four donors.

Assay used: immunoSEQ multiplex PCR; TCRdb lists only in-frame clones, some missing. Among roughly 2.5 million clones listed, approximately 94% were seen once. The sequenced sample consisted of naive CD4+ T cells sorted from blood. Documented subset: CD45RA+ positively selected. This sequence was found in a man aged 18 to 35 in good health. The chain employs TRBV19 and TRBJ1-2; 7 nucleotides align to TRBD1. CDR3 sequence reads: CASRRGDRVYGYTF. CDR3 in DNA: TGTGCCTCTAGACGGGGAGACAGGGTTTACGGCTACACCTTC. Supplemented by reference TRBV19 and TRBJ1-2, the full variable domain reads DGGITQSPKYLFRKEGQNVTLSCEQNLNHDAMYWYRQDPGQGLRLIYYSQIVNDFQKGDIAEGYSVSREKKESFPLTVTSAQKNPTAFYLCASRRGDRVYGYTFGSGTRLTVV.